This TCR beta chain was captured in a study of Tregs in tolerant kidney transplant recipients. Unmatched junction bases numbered 13, after V lost 6 bases and J lost 5 bases. CDR3 length: 16 residues. Germline CDR1 and CDR2: SGDLS and YYNGEE. With respect to this clone: The target antigen is unknown.

Clones were sequenced by immunoSEQ multiplex PCR, and TCRdb holds only the in-frame ones, with some missing. Of more than 25,000 clones listed, approximately 80% are singletons. Sequenced sample: Tregs from blood cultured with allogeneic cells. V and J are TRBV9 and TRBJ2-5; 10 nucleotides agree with TRBD2. The clonotype comes from a human donor in good health. CDR3 nucleotides: TGTGCCAGCACGCAAGGAGCGGGGGGGGTGTATGAGACCCAGTACTTC. It yields the protein CASTQGAGGVYETQYF.